A single sample is the source of the 11 T cell receptor beta chains below, sequenced in a study of regulatory T cells in long-lasting Graves disease. Library construction for TCR beta used iRepertoire HTBI primers and Arm-PCR of CDR3 regions. TCRdb itself ran the multiplex PCR reads through MiXCR, one entry per CDR3 protein. This sample has fewer than 450,000 distinct CDR3 sequences, with about 20% found just once. As to time point: persistent/refractory GD, antithyroid drugs over 5 years with positive TRAb. Extracted PBMC RNA gave rise to the TCR library. The material sequenced was peripheral blood mononuclear cells (PBMCs), taken when the disease was refractory, from a patient treated with antithyroid drugs. These receptors all stem from a female donor with Graves disease.

The V call is TRBV7-9, the J call TRBJ1-2; D uncertain. Germline CDR1 reads SEHNR; CDR2 reads FQNEAQ (reference sequence). This CDR3 is built from 17 residues. The V gene lost 2 bases and the J gene lost 0 bases, with 16 bases spanning the gap. The CDR3 bases are TGTGCCAGCAGCTTAAGTTCCGGCGGAGAGACTAACTATGGCTACACCTTC. Encoded protein: CASSLSSGGETNYGYTF.

In this sample, this clonotype turned up a few times. V is TRBV28 and J is TRBJ2-7; 8 nucleotides align to TRBD2. The germline CDR1 and CDR2 sequences are MDHEN and SYDVKM. After removal of 6 bases from V and 2 bases from J, the junction contained 6 bases not matched to a gene. The CDR3 contains 14 residues. CDR3 amino acids: CASRRPGGPYEQYF. The DNA for the CDR3 is TGTGCCAGCAGACGCCCGGGGGGGCCCTACGAGCAGTACTTC.

V usage is TRBV12-3 or TRBV12-4 and J usage is TRBJ1-1; no definite D call. Trimming shortened V by 2 bases and J by 5 bases, and 12 bases separated the two germline ends. The CDR3 covers 14 residues. The CDR3 DNA follows: TGTGCCAGCAGTTTATCAGCGGTGGGGACTGAAGCTTTCTTT. Its translation is CASSLSAVGTEAFF.

The chain carries TRBV5-1 and TRBJ1-1, with D possibly being TRBD1 (6 bases). The V gene lost 6 bases and the J gene lost 1 base, with 16 bases spanning the gap. CDR1 and CDR2 (germline): SGHRS, YFSETQ. CDR3 size: 15 residues. The CDR3 coding sequence is TGCGCCAGCACGGTGGGGACAATTCAGAACACTGAAGCTTTCTTT. Its translation: CASTVGTIQNTEAFF.

V and J are TRBV6-5 and TRBJ2-4, with D possibly TRBD2 on 6 matching bases. Per the germline V gene, CDR1 is MNHEY and CDR2 is SVGAGI. V lost 2 bases to trimming and J lost 8 bases, with 13 bases between them. This CDR3 is built from 14 residues. CDR3 in DNA: TGTGCCAGCAGTTACAGGCAGGGAGGTGACATTCAGTACTTC. The encoded protein is CASSYRQGGDIQYF.

The chain joins TRBV10-3 to TRBJ2-2; D is unclear. The CDR3 is 14 amino acids. Per the germline V gene, CDR1 is ENHRY and CDR2 is SYGVKD. V gave up 4 bases and J gave up 2 bases, with 8 bases separating them. CDR3 bases: TGTGCCATCAGTGCCCGGAGCAACACCGGGGAGCTGTTTTTT. Its translation is CAISARSNTGELFF.

This chain links TRBV5-1 with TRBJ2-1, with D possibly TRBD2 on 6 matching bases. Germline loops: CDR1 SGHRS, CDR2 YFSETQ. The ends were cut back, 4 bases at V and 6 bases at J, with 17 bases in the middle. The CDR3 has 15 residues. CDR3 loop: CASSREATSGNEQFF. The CDR3, as DNA: TGCGCCAGCAGCCGTGAAGCGACTAGTGGCAATGAGCAGTTCTTC.

This chain uses TRBV25-1 with TRBJ1-4; 10 bases line up with TRBD1. V lost 4 bases to trimming and J lost 7 bases; unmatched junction nucleotides: 3. Per the germline V gene, CDR1 is MGHDK and CDR2 is SYGVNS. This CDR3 has 14 residues. The CDR3 DNA is TGTGCCAGCAGTGGACAGGGGGCTGGTGAAAAACTGTTTTTT. Its protein product is CASSGQGAGEKLFF.

This rearrangement joins TRBV15 to TRBJ2-7; 12 bases are shared with TRBD2. Losses at the gene ends were 5 bases for V and 0 bases for J; bases not matched to a gene: 5. From germline, CDR1 is LNHNV and CDR2 YYDKDF (reference sequence). The CDR3 is made up of 16 amino acids. CDR3 sequence (DNA): TGTGCCACCAGCGGGACTAGCGGGTTGAGCTCCTACGAGCAGTACTTC. Translating it yields CATSGTSGLSSYEQYF.

The V gene is TRBV5-4, the J gene TRBJ2-2, with TRBD2 matching 8 bases. CDR3 length: 15 amino acids. The germline V gene has CDR1 SGHNT and CDR2 YYREEE (reference sequence). The trim removed 4 bases at V and 2 bases at J, leaving 4 bases unmatched. DNA for the CDR3: TGTGCCAGCAGCACTAGCGGATTTAACACCGGGGAGCTGTTTTTT. This translates into CASSTSGFNTGELFF. The complete variable domain, with remaining parts taken from reference TRBV5-4 and TRBJ2-2, reads ETGVTQSPTHLIKTRGQQVTLRCSSQSGHNTVSWYQQALGQGPQFIFQYYREEENGRGNFPPRFSGLQFPNYSSELNVNALELDDSALYLCASSTSGFNTGELFFGEGSRLTVL.

In the case of this clonotype: A read error may explain this, as a much larger clone is one base away. The V and J genes are TRBV3-1 and TRBJ1-6; D not certain. Germline V gene data show CDR1 as LGHDT and CDR2 as YNNKEL (reference sequence). This CDR3 has 15 residues. In DNA form, the CDR3 reads TGTGCCAGCAGCCAAATCGGGCAGAACAATTCATCCCTCCACTTT. Its translation is CASSQIGQNNSSLHF.